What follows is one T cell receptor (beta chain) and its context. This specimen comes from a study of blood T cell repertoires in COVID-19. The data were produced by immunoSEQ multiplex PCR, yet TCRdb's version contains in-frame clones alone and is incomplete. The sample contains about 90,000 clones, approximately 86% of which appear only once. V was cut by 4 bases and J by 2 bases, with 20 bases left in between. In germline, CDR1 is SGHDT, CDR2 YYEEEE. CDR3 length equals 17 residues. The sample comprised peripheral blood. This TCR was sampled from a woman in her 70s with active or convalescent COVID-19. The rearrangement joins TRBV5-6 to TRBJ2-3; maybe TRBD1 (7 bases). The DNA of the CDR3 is TGTGCCAGCAGCGAGACTTTGACAGGGAGGACCACAGATACGCAGTATTTT. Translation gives CASSETLTGRTTDTQYF.